The 10 T cell receptor beta chains below were found in one sample sequenced in a study of blood T cells in healthy people across ages (dated by TCRdb to about 2015). Libraries were made using 5' RACE. The reads were generated on an Illumina HiSeq 2500. The second PCR ran for roughly 7 to 11 cycles and used a J-beta primer mix along with a sample-barcoded 5' primer. The public reads were quality trimmed at Q25 with fastp and then assembled into clones with MiXCR by TCRdb, keeping productive beta chains. Each CDR3 protein appears once, grouped with its most common genes and DNA. The sample table shows about a million distinct CDR3 sequences, and roughly half are seen once. The ten most abundant clones make up about 22% of the sample. The sequenced sample consisted of blood. The receptors shown here come from a woman in her sixties in good health.

V and J are TRBV30 and TRBJ2-5; 12 nucleotides align to TRBD1. The J call may be in error: the DNA end matches TRBJ2-7 better. CDR1 is GTSNPN and CDR2 is SVGIG in the germline V gene (reference sequence). The CDR3 length is 14 residues. In DNA form, the CDR3 reads TGTGCCTGGAGTGTGGGGACAGGGGGCGACGAGCAGTACTTC. Translated: CAWSVGTGGDEQYF.

The chain couples TRBV6-6 to TRBJ1-6; 9 nucleotides match TRBD1. Germline assignment: CDR1 MNHNY and CDR2 SVGAGI (reference sequence). Unmatched junction bases numbered 6, after V lost 7 bases and J lost 8 bases. The CDR3 loop spans 14 amino acids. CDR3 protein: CASKQQGADSPLHF. For the CDR3, the DNA is TGTGCCAGCAAGCAACAGGGGGCCGATTCACCCCTCCACTTT.

The chain couples TRBV5-1 to TRBJ2-1; 11 bases fit TRBD2. CDR1 is SGHRS and CDR2 is YFSETQ in the germline V gene. The length of the CDR3 is 15 residues. J lost 7 bases, V lost 2 bases, and 5 bases had no gene match. CDR3 bases: TGCGCCAGCAGCTTCACTAGCGGGAGCGATAATGAGCAGTTCTTC. This translates into CASSFTSGSDNEQFF. Together with reference TRBV5-1 and TRBJ2-1, the CDR3 gives the full variable domain: KAGVTQTPRYLIKTRGQQVTLSCSPISGHRSVSWYQQTPGQGLQFLFEYFSETQRNKGNFPGRFSGRQFSNSRSEMNVSTLELGDSALYLCASSFTSGSDNEQFFGPGTRLTVL.

The chain combines TRBV20-1 with TRBJ2-3, with 12 bases matching TRBD2. The CDR3 spans 17 residues. The germline V gene has CDR1 DFQATT and CDR2 SNEGSKA (reference sequence). V trimming: 2 bases; J trimming: 4 bases; junction bases outside the gene matches: 10. The CDR3 sequence: CSARSLRLAGEADTQYF. In nucleotides, the CDR3 is TGCAGTGCTAGATCCCTAAGACTAGCGGGAGAGGCAGATACGCAGTATTTT.

V gene TRBV20-1 combines with J gene TRBJ2-7; D gene unclear. This CDR3 has 11 amino acids. Between the trimmed V and J ends, which lost 1 base and 9 bases, there was a span of 10 bases. Germline assignment: CDR1 DFQATT and CDR2 SNEGSKA (reference sequence). The CDR3 reads CSARANIGQYF. The DNA of the CDR3 is TGCAGTGCTAGAGCCAACATCGGGCAGTACTTC.

The chain combines TRBV27 with TRBJ2-1; 9 bases line up with TRBD1. Germline V gives CDR1 MNHEY, CDR2 SMNVEV (reference sequence). The CDR3 contains 17 residues. V shed 2 bases, J shed 5 bases, and the junction held 10 bases outside the gene matches. CDR3 amino acids: CASSLTNRGQRHNEQFF. CDR3 bases: TGTGCCAGCAGTTTAACAAACAGGGGGCAACGCCACAATGAGCAGTTCTTC.

This clonotype was observed a few times. V is TRBV5-6 and J is TRBJ2-7; the D gene is possibly TRBD1 (5 bases). V lost 4 bases, J lost 7 bases, and 15 bases lay in between. Germline V gene sequence: CDR1 SGHDT, CDR2 YYEEEE. The CDR3 has 13 residues. Here the CDR3 reads CASSQGWSREQYF. In nucleotides, the CDR3 is TGTGCCAGCAGCCAGGGTTGGTCTCGTGAGCAGTACTTC. The whole variable domain, filled in from reference TRBV5-6 and TRBJ2-7, reads DAGVTQSPTHLIKTRGQQVTLRCSPKSGHDTVSWYQQALGQGPQFIFQYYEEEERQRGNFPDRFSGHQFPNYSSELNVNALLLGDSALYLCASSQGWSREQYFGPGTRLTVT.

This sequence joins TRBV6-1 and TRBJ1-1; D is unresolved. The CDR3 is made up of 13 amino acids. From germline, CDR1 is MNHNS and CDR2 SASEGT. Trimming removed 3 bases from V and 1 base from J, with 6 bases in between. The CDR3 DNA reads TGTGCCAGCAGTGAGCTAAGGAACACTGAAGCTTTCTTT. It is translated as CASSELRNTEAFF.

The rearrangement uses TRBV3-1 and TRBJ2-1; 10 bases are shared with TRBD2. Per the germline V gene, CDR1 is LGHDT and CDR2 is YNNKEL (reference sequence). The length of the CDR3 is 17 residues. J gave up 5 bases and V 2 bases, and 9 bases lay outside the gene matches. CDR3 protein: CASSQFIGLAGDNEQFF. CDR3 nucleotides: TGTGCCAGCAGCCAATTTATAGGGCTAGCGGGAGACAATGAGCAGTTCTTC.

This clonotype was detected a few times. V and J are TRBV6-4 and TRBJ2-1; TRBD2 is a possible D gene (5 bases). The CDR3 is 14 amino acids. CDR1 MRHNA and CDR2 SNTAGT come from the germline V gene. The V gene lost 0 bases and the J gene lost 12 bases, with 15 bases spanning the gap. The CDR3 loop reads CASSDSTRASPQFF. The CDR3 region has the DNA TGTGCCAGCAGTGACTCGACTCGGGCTAGCCCGCAGTTCTTC.